The 8 T cell receptor beta chains given below trace back to one sample, sequenced in a study of blood T cells in healthy people across ages. A sample-barcoded 5' primer and a J-beta primer mix were used in a second PCR of roughly 7 to 11 cycles. Via MiXCR, TCRdb re-called the 5' RACE reads, giving one row per CDR3 protein. The table has roughly 800,000 distinct CDR3 sequences, 25% to 30% seen once. The same specimen was also included in a second study, on T cells of mothers and their children.

The material sequenced was blood. All receptors come from a boy younger than 18 in good health.

The rearrangement links TRBV6-1 to TRBJ1-6, with TRBD1 as a possible D gene (6 bases). Per germline, CDR1 MNHNS and CDR2 SASEGT. V was pared by 6 bases and J by 7 bases, with 22 bases between. CDR3 length: 17 amino acids. In DNA form, the CDR3 reads TGTGCCAGCAGCACCGTCGCCTACAGGGTAGGAAATTCACCCCTCCACTTT. Translated: CASSTVAYRVGNSPLHF.

This clonotype was counted a few times. This sequence joins TRBV20-1 and TRBJ1-4; D might be TRBD1 (6 bases). The CDR3 contains 13 residues. Looked up from germline, CDR1 is DFQATT and CDR2 is SNEGSKA (reference sequence). Trimming stripped 5 bases from V and 8 bases from J, with 15 bases between. CDR3 loop: CSAATGFLEKLFF. The DNA of the CDR3 is TGCAGTGCTGCTACAGGGTTTTTAGAAAAACTGTTTTTT.

The chain carries TRBV6-2 or TRBV6-3 and TRBJ2-7, with a tentative D call TRBD2 (6 bases). Germline-derived CDR1 and CDR2 are MNHEY and SVGEGT. CDR3 length: 13 residues. Trimming cost V 8 bases and J 3 bases, with 14 bases left between them. The CDR3 DNA reads as TGTGCCAGCGCCCGGGACTCATACTACGAGCAGTACTTC. Amino acid sequence: CASARDSYYEQYF.

The chain couples TRBV27 to TRBJ2-7, with no clear D. CDR1 and CDR2 (germline): MNHEY, SMNVEV (reference sequence). The CDR3 runs to 14 residues. Trimming removed 4 bases from V and 2 bases from J, with 12 bases in between. This CDR3 is CASSSRLGTYEQYF. The CDR3 nucleotides are TGTGCCAGCAGTTCCCGACTGGGAACCTACGAGCAGTACTTC.

The chain employs TRBV10-3 and TRBJ1-2, with D hard to call. This CDR3 comprises 12 residues. The V end lost 7 bases, the J end lost 2 bases, and 8 bases lay between the germline ends. Looked up from germline, CDR1 is ENHRY and CDR2 is SYGVKD. The CDR3 nucleotides read TGTGCCATCACGGCGGGAAACTATGGCTACACCTTC. This encodes CAITAGNYGYTF.

This clonotype was seen only a few times. DNA for the CDR3: TGTGCCAGCAGGCCGGGGACAGGGGGCACCGGGGAGCTGTTTTTT. Translated, it gives CASRPGTGGTGELFF. The chain combines TRBV11-1 with TRBJ2-2; 11 nucleotides match TRBD1. Germline CDR1 and CDR2: SGHAT and FQDESV (reference sequence). CDR3 size: 15 residues. V lost 6 bases, J lost 4 bases, and 4 bases stayed unmatched.

The rearrangement joins TRBV12-3 or TRBV12-4 to TRBJ2-1; the D gene is possibly TRBD1 (5 bases). This CDR3 is built from 16 residues. The V and J ends lost 0 bases and 4 bases respectively, with 13 bases between them. The CDR3 sequence is CASSLAARVTYNEQFF. The DNA for the CDR3 is TGTGCCAGCAGTTTAGCCGCCAGGGTAACGTACAATGAGCAGTTCTTC.

This clonotype was picked up a small number of times. The rearrangement joins TRBV15 to TRBJ2-7; D ambiguous. CDR1 is LNHNV and CDR2 is YYDKDF in the germline V gene (reference sequence). The germline V and J ends were trimmed by 0 bases and 2 bases, with 8 bases remaining between them. The CDR3 sequence is 14 residues long. CDR3: CATSRDLAAYEQYF. In nucleotides, the CDR3 is TGTGCCACCAGCAGAGATCTGGCAGCCTACGAGCAGTACTTC.